The text below deals with one T cell receptor (beta chain). V was cut by 4 bases and J by 5 bases, with 14 bases left in between. The CDR3 consists of 15 residues. The germline CDR1 and CDR2 sequences are LGHDT and YNNKEL (reference sequence). Authors' analysis steps: From reference gene primer amplification, estimates of nucleated cell counts were derived. Clones were sequenced by immunoSEQ multiplex PCR, and TCRdb holds only the in-frame ones, with some missing. That table furnishes V, J and clone size, whereas the DNA furnished D and trimming. The table lists a few hundred thousand clones, roughly 88% of them singletons. These data originate in a study of blood T cell repertoires in COVID-19. In the study overall: Material from acute and convalescent COVID-19 was sourced from the United States, Italy and Spain. The cDNA or gDNA used as material had been derived from T cells, B-cell-depleted T cells, or PBMCs.

The chain joins TRBV3-1 (or the pseudogene TRBV3-2) to TRBJ2-2; the D gene is possibly TRBD2 (5 bases). This TCR derives from a man older than 75 with acute or convalescent COVID-19. The sequencing input was peripheral blood. The DNA for the CDR3 is TGTGCCAGCAGCCCCACTAGAGGGCAGACCGGGGAGCTGTTTTTT. Translated, it gives CASSPTRGQTGELFF.